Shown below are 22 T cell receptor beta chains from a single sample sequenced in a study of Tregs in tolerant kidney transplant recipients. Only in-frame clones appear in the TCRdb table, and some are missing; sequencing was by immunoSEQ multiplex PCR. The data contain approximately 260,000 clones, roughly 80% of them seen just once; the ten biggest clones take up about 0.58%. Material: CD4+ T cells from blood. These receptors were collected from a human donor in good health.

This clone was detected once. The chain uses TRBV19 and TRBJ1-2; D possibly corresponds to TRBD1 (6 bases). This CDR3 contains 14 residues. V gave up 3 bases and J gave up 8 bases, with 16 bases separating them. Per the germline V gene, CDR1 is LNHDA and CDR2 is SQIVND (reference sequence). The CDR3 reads CASSIVRTDRGYTF. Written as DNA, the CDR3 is TGTGCCAGTAGTATTGTCAGGACAGATAGGGGCTACACCTTC.

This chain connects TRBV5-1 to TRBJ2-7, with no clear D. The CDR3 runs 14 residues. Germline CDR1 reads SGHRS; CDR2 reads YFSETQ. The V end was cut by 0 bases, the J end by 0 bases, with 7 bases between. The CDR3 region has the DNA TGCGCCAGCAGCTTGGTGGGATCCTCCTACGAGCAGTACTTC. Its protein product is CASSLVGSSYEQYF.

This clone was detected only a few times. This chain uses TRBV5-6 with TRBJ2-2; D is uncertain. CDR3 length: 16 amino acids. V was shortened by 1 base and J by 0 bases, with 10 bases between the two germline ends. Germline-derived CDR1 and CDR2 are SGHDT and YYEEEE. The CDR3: CASSLFERANTGELFF. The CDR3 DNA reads TGTGCCAGCAGCTTGTTTGAGCGAGCGAACACCGGGGAGCTGTTTTTT.

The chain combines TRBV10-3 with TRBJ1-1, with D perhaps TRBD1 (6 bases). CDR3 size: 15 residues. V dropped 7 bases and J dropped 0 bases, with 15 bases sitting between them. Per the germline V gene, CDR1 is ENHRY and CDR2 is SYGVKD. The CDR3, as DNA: TGTGCCATCAAACGTTTGGACAGCATGAACACTGAAGCTTTCTTT. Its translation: CAIKRLDSMNTEAFF.

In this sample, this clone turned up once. CDR3 sequence: CASSPGLAGTDTQYF. Here the CDR3 DNA reads TGCGCCAGCAGCCCGGGACTAGCGGGAACAGATACGCAGTATTTT. The J gene is TRBJ2-3, the V gene TRBV5-1; 13 nucleotides line up with TRBD2. This CDR3 has 15 amino acids. Unmatched junction bases numbered 2, after V lost 4 bases and J lost 3 bases. In germline, CDR1 is SGHRS, CDR2 YFSETQ. The full variable domain, in which reference TRBV5-1 and TRBJ2-3 provide the parts outside the CDR3, is KAGVTQTPRYLIKTRGQQVTLSCSPISGHRSVSWYQQTPGQGLQFLFEYFSETQRNKGNFPGRFSGRQFSNSRSEMNVSTLELGDSALYLCASSPGLAGTDTQYFGPGTRLTVL.

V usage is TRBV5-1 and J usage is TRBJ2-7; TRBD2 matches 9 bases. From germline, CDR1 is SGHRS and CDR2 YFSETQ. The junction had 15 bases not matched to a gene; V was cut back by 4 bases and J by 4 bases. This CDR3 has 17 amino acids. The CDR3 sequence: CASSLNPVASGVYEQYF. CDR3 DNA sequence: TGCGCCAGCAGCCTCAACCCAGTAGCTAGCGGGGTTTACGAGCAGTACTTC.

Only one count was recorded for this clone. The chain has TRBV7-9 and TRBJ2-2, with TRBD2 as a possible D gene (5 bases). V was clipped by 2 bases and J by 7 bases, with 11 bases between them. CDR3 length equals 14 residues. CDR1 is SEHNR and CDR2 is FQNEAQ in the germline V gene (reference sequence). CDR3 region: CASSLLPGVGELFF. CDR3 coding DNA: TGTGCCAGCAGCTTATTACCCGGGGTCGGGGAGCTGTTTTTT.

CDR3 DNA sequence: TGTGCCAGCAGCTCAACCGGGACATTCTACAATGAGCAGTTCTTC. It encodes CASSSTGTFYNEQFF. The gene calls are TRBV7-2 and TRBJ2-1; D possibly corresponds to TRBD1 (6 bases). V was pared by 4 bases and J by 3 bases, with 13 bases between. CDR1 and CDR2 from the germline V gene are SGHTA and FQGNSA. The CDR3 runs 15 residues.

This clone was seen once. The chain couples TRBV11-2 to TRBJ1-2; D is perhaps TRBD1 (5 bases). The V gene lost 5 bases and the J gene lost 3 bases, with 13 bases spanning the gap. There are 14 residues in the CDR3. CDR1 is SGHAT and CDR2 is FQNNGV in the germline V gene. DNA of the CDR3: TGTGCCAGCAGCCGGGGTAGGGGAGACTATGGCTACACCTTC. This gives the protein CASSRGRGDYGYTF.

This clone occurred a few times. The DNA of the CDR3 is TGTGCCAGCAGTCCCTTCCCGGGTAGCGGGAATTACGAGCAGTACTTC. It translates to CASSPFPGSGNYEQYF. The chain combines TRBV27 with TRBJ2-7, with 8 bases identical to TRBD2. The V gene's germline CDR1 is MNHEY and CDR2 SMNVEV (reference sequence). The CDR3 length is 16 residues. Losses at the gene ends were 5 bases for V and 4 bases for J; bases not matched to a gene: 13.

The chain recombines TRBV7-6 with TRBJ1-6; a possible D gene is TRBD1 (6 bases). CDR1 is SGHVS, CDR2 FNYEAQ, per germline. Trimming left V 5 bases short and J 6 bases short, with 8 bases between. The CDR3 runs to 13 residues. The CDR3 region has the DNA TGTGCCAGCAGCCTAGGGGGTAATTCACCCCTCCACTTT. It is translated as CASSLGGNSPLHF. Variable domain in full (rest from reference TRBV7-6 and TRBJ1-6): GAGVSQSPRYKVTKRGQDVALRCDPISGHVSLYWYRQALGQGPEFLTYFNYEAQQDKSGLPNDRFSAERPEGSISTLTIQRTEQRDSAMYRCASSLGGNSPLHFGNGTRLTVT.

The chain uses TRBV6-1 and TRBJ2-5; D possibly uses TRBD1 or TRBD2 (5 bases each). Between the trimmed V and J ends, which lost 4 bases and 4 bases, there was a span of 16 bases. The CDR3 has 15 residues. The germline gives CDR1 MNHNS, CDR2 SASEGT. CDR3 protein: CASSGQRTRAETQYF. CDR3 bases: TGTGCCAGCAGTGGGCAGCGGACCAGGGCAGAGACCCAGTACTTC.

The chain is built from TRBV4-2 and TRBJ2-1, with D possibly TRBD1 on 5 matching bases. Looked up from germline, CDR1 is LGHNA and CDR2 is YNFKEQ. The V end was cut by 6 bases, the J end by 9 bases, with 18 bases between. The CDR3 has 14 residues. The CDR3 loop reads CASSQDLRVGEQFF. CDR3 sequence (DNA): TGTGCCAGCAGTCAGGACCTCAGGGTGGGTGAGCAGTTCTTC.

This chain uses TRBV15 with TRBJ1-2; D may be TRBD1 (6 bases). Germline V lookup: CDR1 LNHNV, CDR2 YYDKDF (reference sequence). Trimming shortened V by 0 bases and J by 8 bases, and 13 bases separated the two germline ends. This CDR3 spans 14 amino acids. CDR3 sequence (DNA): TGTGCCACCAGCAGAGATTTGGGGGCGGAGGGCTACACCTTC. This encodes CATSRDLGAEGYTF. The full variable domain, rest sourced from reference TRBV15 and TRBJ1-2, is DAMVIQNPRYQVTQFGKPVTLSCSQTLNHNVMYWYQQKSSQAPKLLFHYYDKDFNNEADTPDNFQSRRPNTSFCFLDIRSPGLGDTAMYLCATSRDLGAEGYTFGSGTRLTVV.

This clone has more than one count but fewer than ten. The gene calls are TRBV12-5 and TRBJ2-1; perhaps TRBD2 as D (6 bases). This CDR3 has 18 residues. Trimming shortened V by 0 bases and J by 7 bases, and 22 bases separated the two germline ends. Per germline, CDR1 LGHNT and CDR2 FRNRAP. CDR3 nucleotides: TGTGCTAGTGGTTTGGTACGTGATGGGGAGGTCTTGGCGAATGAGCAGTTCTTC. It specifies CASGLVRDGEVLANEQFF.

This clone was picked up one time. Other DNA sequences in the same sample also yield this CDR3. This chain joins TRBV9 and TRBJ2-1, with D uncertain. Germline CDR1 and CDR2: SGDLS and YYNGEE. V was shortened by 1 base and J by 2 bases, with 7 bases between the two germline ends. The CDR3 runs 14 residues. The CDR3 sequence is CASSVTGPYNEQFF. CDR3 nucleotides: TGTGCCAGCAGCGTAACGGGCCCCTACAATGAGCAGTTCTTC.

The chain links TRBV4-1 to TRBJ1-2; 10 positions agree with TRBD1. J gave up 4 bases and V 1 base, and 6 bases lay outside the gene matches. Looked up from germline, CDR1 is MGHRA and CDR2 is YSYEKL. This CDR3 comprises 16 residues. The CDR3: CASSQASGTGAYGYTF. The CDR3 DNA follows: TGCGCCAGCAGCCAAGCTTCCGGGACAGGGGCCTATGGCTACACCTTC.

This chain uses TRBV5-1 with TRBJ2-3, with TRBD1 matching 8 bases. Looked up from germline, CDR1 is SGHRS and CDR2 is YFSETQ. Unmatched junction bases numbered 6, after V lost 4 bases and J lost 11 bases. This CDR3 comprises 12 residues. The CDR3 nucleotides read TGCGCCAGCAGCATTTACAGGGGGATGCAGTATTTT. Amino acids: CASSIYRGMQYF.

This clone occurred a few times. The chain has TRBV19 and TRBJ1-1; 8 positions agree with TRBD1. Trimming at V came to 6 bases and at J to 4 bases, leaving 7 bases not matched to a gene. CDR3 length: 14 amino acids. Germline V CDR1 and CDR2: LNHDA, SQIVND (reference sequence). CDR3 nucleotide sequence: TGTGCCAGTAGCAGGACAGGGAGGGGCACTGAAGCTTTCTTT. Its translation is CASSRTGRGTEAFF.

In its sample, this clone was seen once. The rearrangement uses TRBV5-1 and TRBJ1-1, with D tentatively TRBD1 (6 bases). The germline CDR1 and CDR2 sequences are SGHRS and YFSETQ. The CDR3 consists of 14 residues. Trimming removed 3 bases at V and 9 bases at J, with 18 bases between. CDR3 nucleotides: TGCGCCAGCAGCTCGACCGGGACATCCAATAAAGCTTTCTTT. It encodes CASSSTGTSNKAFF.

The CDR3 nucleotides read TGTGCCAGTAGTATAAGAACAGGCCAGCCCCAGCATTTT. Protein product: CASSIRTGQPQHF. The chain recombines TRBV19 with TRBJ1-5; tentatively, D is TRBD1 (5 bases). Germline V gene sequence: CDR1 LNHDA, CDR2 SQIVND (reference sequence). The CDR3 extends over 13 amino acids. V was pared by 2 bases and J by 7 bases, with 9 bases between.

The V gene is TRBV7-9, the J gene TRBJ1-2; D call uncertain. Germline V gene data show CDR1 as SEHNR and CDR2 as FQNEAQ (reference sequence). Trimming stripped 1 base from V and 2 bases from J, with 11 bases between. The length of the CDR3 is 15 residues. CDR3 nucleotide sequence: TGTGCCAGCAGCTTAGACGTTGGCAGAAACTATGGCTACACCTTC. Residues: CASSLDVGRNYGYTF.